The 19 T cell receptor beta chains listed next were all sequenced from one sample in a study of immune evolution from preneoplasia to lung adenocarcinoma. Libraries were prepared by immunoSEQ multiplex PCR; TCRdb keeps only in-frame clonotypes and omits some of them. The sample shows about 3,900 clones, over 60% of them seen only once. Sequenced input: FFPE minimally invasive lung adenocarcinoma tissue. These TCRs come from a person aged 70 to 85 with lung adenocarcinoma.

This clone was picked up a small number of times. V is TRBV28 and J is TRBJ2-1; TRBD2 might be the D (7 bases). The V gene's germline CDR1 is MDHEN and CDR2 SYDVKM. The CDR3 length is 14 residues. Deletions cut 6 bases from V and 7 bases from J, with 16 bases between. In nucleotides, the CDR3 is TGTGCCAGCAGAGGGGGGGTAGCAGGAAATGAGCAGTTCTTC. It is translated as CASRGGVAGNEQFF.

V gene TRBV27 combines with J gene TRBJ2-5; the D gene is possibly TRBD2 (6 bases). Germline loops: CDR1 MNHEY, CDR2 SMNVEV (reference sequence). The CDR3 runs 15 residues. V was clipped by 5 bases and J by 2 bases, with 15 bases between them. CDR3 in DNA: TGTGCCAGCAGTCCCATCGGGAGACAACAAGAGACCCAGTACTTC. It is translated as CASSPIGRQQETQYF.

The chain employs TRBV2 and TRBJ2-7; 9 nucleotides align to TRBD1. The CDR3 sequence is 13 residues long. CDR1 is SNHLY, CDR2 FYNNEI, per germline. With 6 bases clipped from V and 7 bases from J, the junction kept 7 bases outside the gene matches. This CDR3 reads CASRGQGLGEQYF. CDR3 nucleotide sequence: TGTGCCAGCAGGGGACAGGGTCTCGGGGAGCAGTACTTC.

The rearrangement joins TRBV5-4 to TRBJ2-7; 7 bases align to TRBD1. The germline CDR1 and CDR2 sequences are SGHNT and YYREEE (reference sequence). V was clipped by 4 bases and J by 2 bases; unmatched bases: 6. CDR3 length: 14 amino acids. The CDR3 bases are TGTGCCAGCAGCCTGACAGGGTTTACCTACGAGCAGTACTTC. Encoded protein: CASSLTGFTYEQYF. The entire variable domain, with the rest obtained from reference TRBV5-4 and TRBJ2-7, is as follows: ETGVTQSPTHLIKTRGQQVTLRCSSQSGHNTVSWYQQALGQGPQFIFQYYREEENGRGNFPPRFSGLQFPNYSSELNVNALELDDSALYLCASSLTGFTYEQYFGPGTRLTVT.

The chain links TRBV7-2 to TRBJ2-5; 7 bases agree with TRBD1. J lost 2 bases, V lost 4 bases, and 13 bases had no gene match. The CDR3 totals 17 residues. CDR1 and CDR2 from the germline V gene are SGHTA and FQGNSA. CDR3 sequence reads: CASSSNRGSLKQETQYF. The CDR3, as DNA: TGTGCCAGCAGCTCAAACAGGGGTAGCCTGAAGCAAGAGACCCAGTACTTC.

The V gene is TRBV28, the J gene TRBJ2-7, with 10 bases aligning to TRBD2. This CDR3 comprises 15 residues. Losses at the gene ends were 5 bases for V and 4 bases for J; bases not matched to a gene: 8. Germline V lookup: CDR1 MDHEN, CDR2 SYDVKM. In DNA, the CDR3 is TGTGCCAGCAGTCTCAAACTAGCGGGGAATTACGAGCAGTACTTC. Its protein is CASSLKLAGNYEQYF. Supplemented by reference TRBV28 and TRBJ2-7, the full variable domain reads DVKVTQSSRYLVKRTGEKVFLECVQDMDHENMFWYRQDPGLGLRLIYFSYDVKMKEKGDIPEGYSVSREKKERFSLILESASTNQTSMYLCASSLKLAGNYEQYFGPGTRLTVT.

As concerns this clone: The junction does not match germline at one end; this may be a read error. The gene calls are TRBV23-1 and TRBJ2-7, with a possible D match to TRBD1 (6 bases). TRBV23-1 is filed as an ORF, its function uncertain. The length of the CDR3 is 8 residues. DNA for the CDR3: TGCGCCCATGACAGGTCGGGTTTC. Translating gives CAHDRSGF.

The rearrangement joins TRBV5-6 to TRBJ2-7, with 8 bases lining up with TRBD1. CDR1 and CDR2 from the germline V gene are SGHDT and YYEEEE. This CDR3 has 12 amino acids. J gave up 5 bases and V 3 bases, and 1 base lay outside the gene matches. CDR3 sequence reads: CASSWTGNEQYF. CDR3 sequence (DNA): TGTGCCAGCAGCTGGACAGGGAACGAGCAGTACTTC. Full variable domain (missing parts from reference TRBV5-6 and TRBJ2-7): DAGVTQSPTHLIKTRGQQVTLRCSPKSGHDTVSWYQQALGQGPQFIFQYYEEEERQRGNFPDRFSGHQFPNYSSELNVNALLLGDSALYLCASSWTGNEQYFGPGTRLTVT.

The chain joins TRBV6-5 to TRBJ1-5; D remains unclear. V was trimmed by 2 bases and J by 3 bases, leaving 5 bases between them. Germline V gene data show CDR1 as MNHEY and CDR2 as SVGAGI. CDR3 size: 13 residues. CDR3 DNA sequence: TGTGCCAGCAGTTACGCGTACAATCAGCCCCAGCATTTT. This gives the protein CASSYAYNQPQHF.

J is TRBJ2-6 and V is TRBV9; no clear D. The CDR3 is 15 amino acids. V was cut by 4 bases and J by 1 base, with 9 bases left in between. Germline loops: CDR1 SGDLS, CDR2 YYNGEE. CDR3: CASSPTASGANVLTF. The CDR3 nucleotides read TGTGCCAGCAGCCCGACGGCTTCTGGGGCCAACGTCCTGACTTTC.

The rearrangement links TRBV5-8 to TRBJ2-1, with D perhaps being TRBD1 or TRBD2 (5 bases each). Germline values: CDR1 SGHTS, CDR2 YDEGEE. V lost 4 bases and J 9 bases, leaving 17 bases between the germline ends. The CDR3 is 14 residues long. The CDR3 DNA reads TGTGCCAGCAGCGATGGGACCCATTATGGTGAGCAGTTCTTC. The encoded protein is CASSDGTHYGEQFF. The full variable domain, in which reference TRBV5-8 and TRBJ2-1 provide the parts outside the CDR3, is EAGVTQSPTHLIKTRGQQATLRCSPISGHTSVYWYQQALGLGLQFLLWYDEGEERNRGNFPPRFSGRQFPNYSSELNVNALELEDSALYLCASSDGTHYGEQFFGPGTRLTVL.

The CDR3, as DNA: TGCGCCAGCAGCCAAGAGGATCCGGGAGTGGTCTACGAGCAGTACTTC. Its translation is CASSQEDPGVVYEQYF. This rearrangement joins TRBV4-1 to TRBJ2-7; tentatively, D is TRBD2 (6 bases). Germline assignment: CDR1 MGHRA and CDR2 YSYEKL. CDR3 size: 16 residues. The V end was cut by 0 bases, the J end by 3 bases, with 15 bases between.

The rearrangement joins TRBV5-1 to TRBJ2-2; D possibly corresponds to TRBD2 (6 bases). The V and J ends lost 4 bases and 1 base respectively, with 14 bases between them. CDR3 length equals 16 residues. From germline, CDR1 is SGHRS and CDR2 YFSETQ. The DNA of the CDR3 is TGCGCCAGCAGCGGAGGGGCGGCGGGGAACACCGGGGAGCTGTTTTTT. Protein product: CASSGGAAGNTGELFF.

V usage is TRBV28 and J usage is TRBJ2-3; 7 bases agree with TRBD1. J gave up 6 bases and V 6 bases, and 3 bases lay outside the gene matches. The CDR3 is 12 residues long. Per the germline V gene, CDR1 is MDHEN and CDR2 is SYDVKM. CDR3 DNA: TGTGCCAGCAGCGAGGGACAGGATACGCAGTATTTT. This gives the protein CASSEGQDTQYF.

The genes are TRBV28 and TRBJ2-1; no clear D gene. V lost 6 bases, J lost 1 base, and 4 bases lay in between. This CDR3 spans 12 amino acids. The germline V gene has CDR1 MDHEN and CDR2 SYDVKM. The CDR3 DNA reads TGTGCCAGCAGACGTTCCTACAATGAGCAGTTCTTC. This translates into CASRRSYNEQFF.

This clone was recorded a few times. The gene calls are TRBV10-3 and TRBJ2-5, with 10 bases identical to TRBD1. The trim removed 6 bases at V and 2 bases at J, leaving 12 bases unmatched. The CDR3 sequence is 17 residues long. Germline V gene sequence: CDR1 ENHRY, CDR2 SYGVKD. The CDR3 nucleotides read TGTGCCATCAGGTCGCAGGGACAGGGGTTTGGGCAAGAGACCCAGTACTTC. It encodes CAIRSQGQGFGQETQYF.

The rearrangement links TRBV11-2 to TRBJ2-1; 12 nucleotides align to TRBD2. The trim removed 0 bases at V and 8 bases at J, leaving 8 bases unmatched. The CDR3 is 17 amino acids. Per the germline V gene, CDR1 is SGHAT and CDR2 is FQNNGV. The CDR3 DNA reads TGTGCCAGCAGCTTAGATCCGACTAGCGGGAGTAGGGATGAGCAGTTCTTC. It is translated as CASSLDPTSGSRDEQFF.

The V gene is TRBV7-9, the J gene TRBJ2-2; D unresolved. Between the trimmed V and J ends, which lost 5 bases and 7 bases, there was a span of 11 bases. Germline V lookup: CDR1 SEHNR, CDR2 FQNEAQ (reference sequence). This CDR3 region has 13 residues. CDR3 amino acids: CASSTLTFGELFF. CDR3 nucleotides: TGTGCCAGCAGCACGTTGACGTTCGGGGAGCTGTTTTTT.

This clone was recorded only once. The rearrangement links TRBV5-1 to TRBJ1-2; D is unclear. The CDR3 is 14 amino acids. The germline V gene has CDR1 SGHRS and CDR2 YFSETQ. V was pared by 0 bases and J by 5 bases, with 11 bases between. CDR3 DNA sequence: TGCGCCAGCAGCTTGGGGGGAGAGGGTTATGGCTACACCTTC. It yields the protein CASSLGGEGYGYTF.